This is a list of T cell receptor beta chains from one sample in a study of cytomegalovirus exposure and HLA in healthy donors. Using immunoSEQ multiplex PCR, the repertoire was profiled, and TCRdb retains in-frame clones only, with some absent. Of more than 110,000 clones listed, 75% are singletons. The sample comprised PBMCs. Receptor source: a man aged 25 to 45 in good health and CMV-seronegative. CDR3s include the opening cysteine and the closing phenylalanine or tryptophan. A D gene is named only where the DNA matches it firmly. Some rows mark clone size as missing; the rest say once, few, many or name a class of expanded clone.

CDR3aa: CASSLRTDTGELFF
CDR3nt: TGCGCCAGCAGCTTGAGGACAGACACCGGGGAGCTGTTTTTT
len: 14
abundance: -
d_gene: -
j_gene: TRBJ2-2
v_gene: TRBV5-1

CDR3aa: CASSPIGQSANEKLFF
CDR3nt: TGTGCCAGCAGTCCCATCGGACAGTCAGCTAATGAAAAACTGTTTTTT
len: 16
abundance: -
d_gene: -
j_gene: TRBJ1-4
v_gene: TRBV28

CDR3aa: CASSDTPGQPAYEQYF
CDR3nt: TGTGCCAGCAGCGACACCCCGGGACAGCCTGCCTACGAGCAGTACTTC
len: 16
abundance: -
d_gene: TRBD1
j_gene: TRBJ2-7
v_gene: TRBV5-6

CDR3aa: CASSSYSYEQYF
CDR3nt: TGTGCCAGCAGCTCCTACTCCTACGAGCAGTACTTC
len: 12
abundance: -
d_gene: -
j_gene: TRBJ2-7
v_gene: TRBV5-6

CDR3aa: CSVEGGLAGVYNTDTQYF
CDR3nt: TGCAGCGTTGAGGGGGGACTAGCGGGAGTCTACAATACAGATACGCAGTATTTT
len: 18
abundance: -
d_gene: TRBD2
j_gene: TRBJ2-3
v_gene: TRBV29-1

CDR3aa: CASSPLYDWTSGRYYNEQFF
CDR3nt: TGTGCCAGCAGTCCTCTTTACGATTGGACTAGCGGGCGATACTACAATGAGCAGTTCTTC
len: 20
abundance: -
d_gene: TRBD2
j_gene: TRBJ2-1
v_gene: TRBV28

CDR3aa: CASSFVSQGDTEAFF
CDR3nt: TGTGCCAGCAGTTTTGTGTCGCAGGGGGACACTGAAGCTTTCTTT
len: 15
abundance: -
d_gene: TRBD1
j_gene: TRBJ1-1
v_gene: TRBV28

CDR3aa: CASSLDSYYGYTF
CDR3nt: TGTGCCAGCAGCTTAGACAGCTACTATGGCTACACCTTC
len: 13
abundance: -
d_gene: -
j_gene: TRBJ1-2
v_gene: TRBV7-3

CDR3aa: CATGDRMSDTQYF
CDR3nt: TGTGCCACAGGGGATCGCATGTCAGATACGCAGTATTTT
len: 13
abundance: once
d_gene: -
j_gene: TRBJ2-3
v_gene: TRBV19

CDR3aa: CASSLARIGTGGIWDQPQHF
CDR3nt: TGTGCCAGCAGCTTAGCGAGGATAGGGACAGGGGGCATTTGGGATCAGCCCCAGCATTTT
len: 20
abundance: -
d_gene: TRBD1
j_gene: TRBJ1-5
v_gene: TRBV7-8

CDR3aa: CASSFTGALSGNTIYF
CDR3nt: TGTGCCAGCAGTTTCACAGGGGCTTTATCTGGAAACACCATATATTTT
len: 16
abundance: -
d_gene: TRBD1
j_gene: TRBJ1-3
v_gene: TRBV28

CDR3aa: CASSLQGSGGYTF
CDR3nt: TGTGCCAGCAGCTTACAGGGTTCTGGCGGCTACACCTTC
len: 13
abundance: -
d_gene: -
j_gene: TRBJ1-2
v_gene: TRBV7-9

CDR3aa: CASLRQGLDQPQHF
CDR3nt: TGTGCCAGCTTAAGACAGGGTCTCGATCAGCCCCAGCATTTT
len: 14
abundance: few
d_gene: TRBD1
j_gene: TRBJ1-5
v_gene: TRBV28

CDR3aa: CASSPSPGTTQETQYF
CDR3nt: TGCGCCAGCAGCCCCAGCCCCGGGACTACCCAAGAGACCCAGTACTTC
len: 16
abundance: -
d_gene: TRBD2
j_gene: TRBJ2-5
v_gene: TRBV5-1

CDR3aa: CASSLVSPSSYEQYF
CDR3nt: TGCGCCAGCAGCTTGGTATCTCCGAGCTCCTACGAGCAGTACTTC
len: 15
abundance: -
d_gene: -
j_gene: TRBJ2-7
v_gene: TRBV5-1

CDR3aa: CASSLRRASTGADTQYF
CDR3nt: TGTGCCAGCAGTTTGCGCAGGGCGTCGACGGGGGCAGATACGCAGTATTTT
len: 17
abundance: once
d_gene: -
j_gene: TRBJ2-3
v_gene: TRBV28

CDR3aa: CASSSDRGSPGANVLTF
CDR3nt: TGTGCCAGCAGCTCGGACAGGGGAAGTCCTGGGGCCAACGTCCTGACTTTC
len: 17
abundance: once
d_gene: TRBD1
j_gene: TRBJ2-6
v_gene: TRBV5-6

CDR3aa: CASSPRGGSRAYEQYF
CDR3nt: TGTGCCAGCAGCCCCCGCGGGGGGAGTAGGGCCTACGAGCAGTACTTC
len: 16
abundance: once
d_gene: TRBD2
j_gene: TRBJ2-7
v_gene: TRBV7-2

CDR3aa: CASSSGSGGAGWTQYF
CDR3nt: TGCGCCAGCAGCTCGGGTAGCGGGGGGGCCGGATGGACCCAGTACTTC
len: 16
abundance: few
d_gene: TRBD2
j_gene: TRBJ2-5
v_gene: TRBV5-1

CDR3aa: CASSPRDSGGEQYF
CDR3nt: TGTGCCAGCAGCCCCCGGGACAGCGGAGGCGAGCAGTACTTC
len: 14
abundance: -
d_gene: TRBD1
j_gene: TRBJ2-7
v_gene: TRBV5-4

CDR3aa: CAWSVGGVYEQYF
CDR3nt: TGTGCCTGGAGTGTAGGCGGGGTTTACGAGCAGTACTTC
len: 13
abundance: -
d_gene: -
j_gene: TRBJ2-7
v_gene: TRBV30

CDR3aa: CASNTDRAMAFF
CDR3nt: TGTGCCAGTAATACGGACAGGGCGATGGCTTTCTTT
len: 12
abundance: -
d_gene: TRBD1
j_gene: TRBJ1-1
v_gene: TRBV19

CDR3aa: CASSPRYRGTPYEQYF
CDR3nt: TGTGCCAGCAGCCCCCGGTACAGGGGGACGCCCTACGAGCAGTACTTC
len: 16
abundance: -
d_gene: TRBD1
j_gene: TRBJ2-7
v_gene: TRBV7-6

CDR3aa: CASSAQGAKVSPLHF
CDR3nt: TGTGCCAGCAGCGCCCAGGGGGCGAAGGTTTCACCCCTCCACTTT
len: 15
abundance: -
d_gene: TRBD1
j_gene: TRBJ1-6
v_gene: TRBV7-2

CDR3aa: CASSDGLAGVDTQYF
CDR3nt: TGTGCCAGCAGTGACGGACTAGCGGGAGTGGATACGCAGTATTTT
len: 15
abundance: -
d_gene: TRBD2
j_gene: TRBJ2-3
v_gene: TRBV2

CDR3aa: CAWTRWDTQYF
CDR3nt: TGTGCCTGGACCCGGTGGGATACGCAGTATTTT
len: 11
abundance: -
d_gene: -
j_gene: TRBJ2-3
v_gene: TRBV30

CDR3aa: CASSPGLNEQFF
CDR3nt: TGCGCCAGCAGCCCGGGACTCAATGAGCAGTTCTTC
len: 12
abundance: -
d_gene: -
j_gene: TRBJ2-1
v_gene: TRBV10-1

CDR3aa: CASSPGQGAGELFF
CDR3nt: TGTGCCAGCTCACCGGGACAGGGGGCCGGGGAGCTGTTTTTT
len: 14
abundance: -
d_gene: TRBD1
j_gene: TRBJ2-2
v_gene: TRBV18

CDR3aa: CARAAGTGNLWANGLTF
CDR3nt: TGTGCCCGAGCTGCGGGGACAGGGAACCTTTGGGCCAACGGCCTGACTTTC
len: 17
abundance: once
d_gene: TRBD1
j_gene: TRBJ2-6
v_gene: TRBV2

CDR3aa: CASRITRDTEAFF
CDR3nt: TGTGCCAGCAGAATAACCCGGGACACTGAAGCTTTCTTT
len: 13
abundance: -
d_gene: -
j_gene: TRBJ1-1
v_gene: TRBV25-1

CDR3aa: CASSVDKDGSGANGLTF
CDR3nt: TGTGCCAGCAGCGTAGACAAGGACGGCTCTGGGGCCAACGGCCTGACTTTC
len: 17
abundance: -
d_gene: -
j_gene: TRBJ2-6
v_gene: TRBV9

CDR3aa: CASGQTGVIDTQYF
CDR3nt: TGTGCCAGTGGGCAGACAGGGGTCATAGATACGCAGTATTTT
len: 14
abundance: -
d_gene: TRBD1
j_gene: TRBJ2-3
v_gene: TRBV19

CDR3aa: CASSKGLANTEAFF
CDR3nt: TGTGCCAGCAGTAAGGGACTTGCGAACACTGAAGCTTTCTTT
len: 14
abundance: -
d_gene: -
j_gene: TRBJ1-1
v_gene: TRBV5-4

CDR3aa: CASSLGGSGRGGELFF
CDR3nt: TGTGCCAGCAGCTTAGGGGGTAGCGGGAGAGGAGGGGAGCTGTTTTTT
len: 16
abundance: -
d_gene: TRBD2
j_gene: TRBJ2-2
v_gene: TRBV11-2

CDR3aa: CASSWTGTGNYEQYF
CDR3nt: TGCGCCAGCAGCTGGACCGGGACAGGTAACTACGAGCAGTACTTC
len: 15
abundance: -
d_gene: TRBD1
j_gene: TRBJ2-7
v_gene: TRBV5-1

CDR3aa: CASSVGPQGYEQYF
CDR3nt: TGTGCCAGCAGCGTAGGCCCCCAGGGTTACGAGCAGTACTTC
len: 14
abundance: -
d_gene: -
j_gene: TRBJ2-7
v_gene: TRBV9

CDR3aa: CASRPVGQGYGYTF
CDR3nt: TGTGCCAGCAGACCTGTGGGACAGGGTTACGGCTACACCTTC
len: 14
abundance: -
d_gene: TRBD1
j_gene: TRBJ1-2
v_gene: TRBV7-2

CDR3aa: CASGQPLTDTQYF
CDR3nt: TGTGCCAGCGGACAGCCCCTCACAGATACGCAGTATTTT
len: 13
abundance: -
d_gene: -
j_gene: TRBJ2-3
v_gene: TRBV28

CDR3aa: CASSPSGSSYNEQFF
CDR3nt: TGTGCCAGCAGTCCGAGCGGCAGCTCCTACAATGAGCAGTTCTTC
len: 15
abundance: -
d_gene: -
j_gene: TRBJ2-1
v_gene: TRBV6-5

CDR3aa: CASSRGGGEQFF
CDR3nt: TGTGCCAGCTCGCGGGGGGGCGGTGAGCAGTTCTTC
len: 12
abundance: -
d_gene: TRBD2
j_gene: TRBJ2-1
v_gene: TRBV6-5

CDR3aa: CASSLDGGSSYEQYF
CDR3nt: TGTGCCAGCAGCTTGGATGGGGGGAGCTCCTACGAGCAGTACTTC
len: 15
abundance: -
d_gene: -
j_gene: TRBJ2-7
v_gene: TRBV5-4

CDR3aa: CASSPLGGIGYTF
CDR3nt: TGTGCCAGCAGCCCCCTGGGAGGAATTGGCTACACCTTC
len: 13
abundance: -
d_gene: -
j_gene: TRBJ1-2
v_gene: TRBV4-2

CDR3aa: CASSPQGPGTEAFF
CDR3nt: TGTGCCAGCAGCCCCCAGGGGCCGGGCACTGAAGCTTTCTTT
len: 14
abundance: -
d_gene: -
j_gene: TRBJ1-1
v_gene: TRBV7-9

CDR3aa: CASSPGGKGEKLFF
CDR3nt: TGTGCCAGCAGTCCAGGGGGCAAAGGTGAAAAACTGTTTTTT
len: 14
abundance: few
d_gene: TRBD1
j_gene: TRBJ1-4
v_gene: TRBV6-5

CDR3aa: CASSIAGGNNEQFF
CDR3nt: TGTGCCAGTAGTATAGCGGGCGGGAACAATGAGCAGTTCTTC
len: 14
abundance: -
d_gene: -
j_gene: TRBJ2-1
v_gene: TRBV19

CDR3aa: CASRWSDNSPLHF
CDR3nt: TGTGCCAGCAGGTGGTCAGATAATTCACCCCTCCACTTT
len: 13
abundance: -
d_gene: -
j_gene: TRBJ1-6
v_gene: TRBV27

CDR3aa: CARADSRNTEAFF
CDR3nt: TGTGCCAGAGCGGACAGCCGGAACACTGAAGCTTTCTTT
len: 13
abundance: -
d_gene: -
j_gene: TRBJ1-1
v_gene: TRBV2

CDR3aa: CASPKGHRTPWGNNYGYTF
CDR3nt: TGTGCCAGTCCAAAGGGACACCGGACTCCCTGGGGAAATAACTATGGCTACACCTTC
len: 19
abundance: few
d_gene: -
j_gene: TRBJ1-2
v_gene: TRBV9

CDR3aa: CASSQTGTSSTLKQFF
CDR3nt: TGTGCCAGCTCACAAACCGGGACTAGCTCTACCCTCAAGCAGTTCTTC
len: 16
abundance: -
d_gene: TRBD2
j_gene: TRBJ2-1
v_gene: TRBV18

CDR3aa: CASSSAGDAGDAEKLFF
CDR3nt: TGTGCCAGCAGTTCCGCCGGAGATGCCGGCGATGCTGAAAAACTGTTTTTT
len: 17
abundance: -
d_gene: -
j_gene: TRBJ1-4
v_gene: TRBV28

CDR3aa: CASSLDGSYEQYF
CDR3nt: TGTGCCAGCAGCTTAGACGGCTCCTACGAGCAGTACTTC
len: 13
abundance: once
d_gene: -
j_gene: TRBJ2-7
v_gene: TRBV7-8

CDR3aa: CASSLHGDNYGYTF
CDR3nt: TGTGCCAGCAGTCTACACGGGGATAACTATGGCTACACCTTC
len: 14
abundance: -
d_gene: -
j_gene: TRBJ1-2
v_gene: TRBV28

CDR3aa: CASSQRTGNYGYTF
CDR3nt: TGTGCCAGCAGCCAGAGGACAGGGAACTATGGCTACACCTTC
len: 14
abundance: -
d_gene: TRBD1
j_gene: TRBJ1-2
v_gene: TRBV13

CDR3aa: CASSGSGGRNSPLHF
CDR3nt: TGTGCCAGTAGTGGATCAGGGGGCCGTAATTCACCCCTCCACTTT
len: 15
abundance: -
d_gene: TRBD1
j_gene: TRBJ1-6
v_gene: TRBV19

CDR3aa: CASMRDRGSYEQYF
CDR3nt: TGCGCCAGCATGAGGGACAGGGGATCCTACGAGCAGTACTTC
len: 14
abundance: -
d_gene: TRBD1
j_gene: TRBJ2-7
v_gene: TRBV5-1

CDR3aa: CASSENLAGAKDTQYF
CDR3nt: TGTGCCAGCAGTGAGAATCTAGCGGGAGCCAAAGATACGCAGTATTTT
len: 16
abundance: -
d_gene: TRBD2
j_gene: TRBJ2-3
v_gene: TRBV6-1

CDR3aa: CASRQGGGEKLFF
CDR3nt: TGTGCCAGCAGGCAGGGGGGAGGTGAAAAACTGTTTTTT
len: 13
abundance: few
d_gene: TRBD1
j_gene: TRBJ1-4
v_gene: TRBV6-5